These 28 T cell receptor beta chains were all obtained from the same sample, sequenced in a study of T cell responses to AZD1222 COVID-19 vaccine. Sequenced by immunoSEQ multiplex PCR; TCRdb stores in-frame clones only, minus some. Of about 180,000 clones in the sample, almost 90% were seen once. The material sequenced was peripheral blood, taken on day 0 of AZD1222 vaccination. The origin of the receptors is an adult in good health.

CDR3 bases: TGTGCCAGCAGCTCCGACAGGGGTTACACAGATACGCAGTATTTT. Translated: CASSSDRGYTDTQYF. The rearrangement joins TRBV7-2 to TRBJ2-3; 8 bases are a match to TRBD1. The CDR3 sequence is 15 residues long. Unmatched junction bases numbered 5, after V lost 4 bases and J lost 2 bases. CDR1 and CDR2 (germline): SGHTA, FQGNSA. The full variable domain, with the rest looked up from reference TRBV7-2 and TRBJ2-3, is GAGVSQSPSNKVTEKGKDVELRCDPISGHTALYWYRQSLGQGLEFLIYFQGNSAPDKSGLPSDRFSAERTGGSVSTLTIQRTQQEDSAVYLCASSSDRGYTDTQYFGPGTRLTVL.

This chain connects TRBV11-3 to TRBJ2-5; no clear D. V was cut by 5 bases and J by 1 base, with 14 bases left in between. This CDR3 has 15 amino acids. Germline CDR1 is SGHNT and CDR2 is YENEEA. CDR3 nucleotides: TGTGCCAGCAGCCCTCGGAGTCTGCCCCAAGAGACCCAGTACTTC. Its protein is CASSPRSLPQETQYF.

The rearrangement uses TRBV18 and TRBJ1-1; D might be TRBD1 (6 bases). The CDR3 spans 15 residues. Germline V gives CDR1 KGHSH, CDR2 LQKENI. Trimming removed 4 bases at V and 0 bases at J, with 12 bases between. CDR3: CASSLVQGMNTEAFF. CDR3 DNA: TGTGCCAGCTCACTAGTACAGGGCATGAACACTGAAGCTTTCTTT.

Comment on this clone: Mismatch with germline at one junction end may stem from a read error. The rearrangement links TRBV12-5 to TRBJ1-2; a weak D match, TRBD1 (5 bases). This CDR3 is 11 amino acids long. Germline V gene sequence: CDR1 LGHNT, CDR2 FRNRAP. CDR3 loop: CASGLVGDWAF. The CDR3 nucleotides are TGTGCTAGTGGTTTGGTAGGGGACTGGGCCTTC.

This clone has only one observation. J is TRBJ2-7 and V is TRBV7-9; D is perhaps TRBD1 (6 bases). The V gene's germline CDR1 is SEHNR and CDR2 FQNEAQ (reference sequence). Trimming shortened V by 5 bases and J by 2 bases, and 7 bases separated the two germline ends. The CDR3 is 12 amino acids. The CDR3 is CASSDRPYEQYF. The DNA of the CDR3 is TGTGCCAGCAGCGACAGGCCCTACGAGCAGTACTTC.

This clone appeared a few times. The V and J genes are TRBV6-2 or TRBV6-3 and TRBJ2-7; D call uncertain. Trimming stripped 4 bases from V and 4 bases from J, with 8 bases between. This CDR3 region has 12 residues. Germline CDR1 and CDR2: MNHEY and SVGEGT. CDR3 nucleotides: TGTGCCAGCAGTTTCCTGACTTACGAGCAGTACTTC. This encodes CASSFLTYEQYF.

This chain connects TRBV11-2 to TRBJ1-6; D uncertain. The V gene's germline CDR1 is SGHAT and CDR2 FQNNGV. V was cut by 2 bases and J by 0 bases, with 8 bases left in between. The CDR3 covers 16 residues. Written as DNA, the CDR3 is TGTGCCAGCAGCTTACCACGAGCCTCCTATAATTCACCCCTCCACTTT. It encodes CASSLPRASYNSPLHF.

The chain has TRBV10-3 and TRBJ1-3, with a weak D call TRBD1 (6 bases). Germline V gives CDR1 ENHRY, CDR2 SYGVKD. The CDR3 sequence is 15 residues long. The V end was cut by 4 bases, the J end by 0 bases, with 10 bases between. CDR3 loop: CAISVGDISGNTIYF. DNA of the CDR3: TGTGCCATCAGTGTTGGGGACATCTCTGGAAACACCATATATTTT.

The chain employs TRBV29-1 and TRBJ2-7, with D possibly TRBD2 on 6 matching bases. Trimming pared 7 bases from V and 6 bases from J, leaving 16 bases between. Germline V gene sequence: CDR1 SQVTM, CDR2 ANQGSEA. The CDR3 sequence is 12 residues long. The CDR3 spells CSGGTDLSEQYF. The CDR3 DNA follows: TGCAGCGGCGGGACTGACCTTTCCGAGCAGTACTTC.

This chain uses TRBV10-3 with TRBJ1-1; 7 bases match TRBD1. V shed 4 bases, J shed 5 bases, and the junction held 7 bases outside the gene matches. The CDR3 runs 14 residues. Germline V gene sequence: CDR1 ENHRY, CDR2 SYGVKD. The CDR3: CAISVEGADTEAFF. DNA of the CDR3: TGTGCCATCAGTGTTGAGGGGGCGGATACTGAAGCTTTCTTT.

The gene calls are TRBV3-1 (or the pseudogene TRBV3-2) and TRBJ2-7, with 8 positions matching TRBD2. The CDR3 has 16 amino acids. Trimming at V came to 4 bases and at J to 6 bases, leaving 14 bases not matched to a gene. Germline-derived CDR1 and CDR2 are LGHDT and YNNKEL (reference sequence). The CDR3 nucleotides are TGTGCCAGCAGCCCACTCGGGGGGACTAGTGCTGGCGAGCAGTACTTC. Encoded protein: CASSPLGGTSAGEQYF.

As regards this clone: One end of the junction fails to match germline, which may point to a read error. The CDR3 nucleotides are TGTGCCAGCAGTTATGGGGACAAAGGGGCTGGGGGGCTGTTTTTT. Residues: CASSYGDKGAGGLFF. This chain joins TRBV6-5 and TRBJ2-2, with D possibly matching TRBD1 (6 bases). CDR3 length: 15 amino acids. Germline CDR1 is MNHEY and CDR2 is SVGAGI.

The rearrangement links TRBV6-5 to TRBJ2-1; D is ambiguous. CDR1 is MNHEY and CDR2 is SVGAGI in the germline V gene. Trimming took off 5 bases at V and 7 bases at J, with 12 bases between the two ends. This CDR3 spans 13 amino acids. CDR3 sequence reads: CASSPSVGNEQFF. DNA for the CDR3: TGTGCCAGCAGTCCCTCTGTTGGGAATGAGCAGTTCTTC.

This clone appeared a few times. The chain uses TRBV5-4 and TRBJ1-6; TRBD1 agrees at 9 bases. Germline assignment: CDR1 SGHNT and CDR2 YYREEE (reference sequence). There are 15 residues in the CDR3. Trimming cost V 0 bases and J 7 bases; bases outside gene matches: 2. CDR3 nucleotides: TGTGCCAGCAGCTTGGAACAGGGGGCGAATTCACCCCTCCACTTT. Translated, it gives CASSLEQGANSPLHF.

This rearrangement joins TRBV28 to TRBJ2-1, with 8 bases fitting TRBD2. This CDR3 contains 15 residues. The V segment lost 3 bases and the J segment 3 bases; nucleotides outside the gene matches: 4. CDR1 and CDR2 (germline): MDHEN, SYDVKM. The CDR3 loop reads CASSFVGLGYNEQFF. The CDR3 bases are TGTGCCAGCAGTTTTGTGGGACTAGGCTACAATGAGCAGTTCTTC.

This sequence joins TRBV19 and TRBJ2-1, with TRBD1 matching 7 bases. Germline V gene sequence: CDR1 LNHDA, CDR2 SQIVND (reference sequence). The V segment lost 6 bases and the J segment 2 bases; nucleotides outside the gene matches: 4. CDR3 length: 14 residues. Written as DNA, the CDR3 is TGTGCCAGTAGGGCGACAGGGCCCTACAATGAGCAGTTCTTC. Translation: CASRATGPYNEQFF.

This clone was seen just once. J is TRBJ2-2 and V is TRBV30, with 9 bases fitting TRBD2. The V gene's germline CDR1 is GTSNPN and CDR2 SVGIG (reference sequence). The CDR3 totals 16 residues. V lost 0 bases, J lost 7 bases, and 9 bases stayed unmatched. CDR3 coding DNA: TGTGCCTGGAGTGTAGGGCTAGCGGGATATGGCGGGGAGCTGTTTTTT. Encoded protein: CAWSVGLAGYGGELFF.

CDR3 coding DNA: TGTGCCAGCAGCTTTGGGGACACTGAAGCTTTCTTT. Translated: CASSFGDTEAFF. The rearrangement links TRBV7-9 to TRBJ1-1; D ambiguous. This CDR3 is 12 amino acids long. Per the germline V gene, CDR1 is SEHNR and CDR2 is FQNEAQ (reference sequence). The germline V and J ends were trimmed by 3 bases and 3 bases, with 5 bases remaining between them.

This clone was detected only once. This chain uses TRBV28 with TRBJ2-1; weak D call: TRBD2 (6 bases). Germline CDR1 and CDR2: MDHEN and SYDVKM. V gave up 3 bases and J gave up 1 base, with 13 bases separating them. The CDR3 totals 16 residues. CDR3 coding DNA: TGTGCCAGCAGTTTGGGGGGAGGAAGGTCCTACAATGAGCAGTTCTTC. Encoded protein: CASSLGGGRSYNEQFF. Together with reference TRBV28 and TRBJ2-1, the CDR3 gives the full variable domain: DVKVTQSSRYLVKRTGEKVFLECVQDMDHENMFWYRQDPGLGLRLIYFSYDVKMKEKGDIPEGYSVSREKKERFSLILESASTNQTSMYLCASSLGGGRSYNEQFFGPGTRLTVL.

In DNA form, the CDR3 reads TGTGCCAGCAGCGTAGGCTCGGGGTCTGGCTACACCTTC. This gives the protein CASSVGSGSGYTF. The V call is TRBV12-3 or TRBV12-4, the J call TRBJ1-2; D not certain. Deletions cut 6 bases from V and 7 bases from J, with 15 bases between. There are 13 residues in the CDR3.

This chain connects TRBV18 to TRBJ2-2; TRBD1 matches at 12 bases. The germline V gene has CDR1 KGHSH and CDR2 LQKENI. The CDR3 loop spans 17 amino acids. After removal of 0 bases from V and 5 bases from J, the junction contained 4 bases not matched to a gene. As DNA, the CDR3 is TGTGCCAGCTCACCACCCGGGACAGGGGGCAGGACCGGGGAGCTGTTTTTT. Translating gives CASSPPGTGGRTGELFF.

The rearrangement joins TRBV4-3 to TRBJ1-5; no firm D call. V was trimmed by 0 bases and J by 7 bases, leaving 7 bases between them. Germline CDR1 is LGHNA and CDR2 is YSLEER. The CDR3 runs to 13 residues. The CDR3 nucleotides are TGCGCCAGCAGCCAAGACAGGAGACAGCCCCAGCATTTT. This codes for CASSQDRRQPQHF.

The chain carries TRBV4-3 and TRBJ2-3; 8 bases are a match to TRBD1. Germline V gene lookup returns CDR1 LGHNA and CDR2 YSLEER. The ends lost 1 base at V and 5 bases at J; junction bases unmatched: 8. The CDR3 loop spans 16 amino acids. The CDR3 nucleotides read TGCGCCAGCAGCCAAGGGGCAGGGGGCGCGTTAGATACGCAGTATTTT. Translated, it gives CASSQGAGGALDTQYF.

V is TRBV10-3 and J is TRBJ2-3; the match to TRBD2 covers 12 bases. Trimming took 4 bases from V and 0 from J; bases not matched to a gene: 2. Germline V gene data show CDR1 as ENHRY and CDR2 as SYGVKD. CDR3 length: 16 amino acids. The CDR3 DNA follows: TGTGCCATCAGTGGGGGGACTAGCGGGAGCACAGATACGCAGTATTTT. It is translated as CAISGGTSGSTDTQYF.

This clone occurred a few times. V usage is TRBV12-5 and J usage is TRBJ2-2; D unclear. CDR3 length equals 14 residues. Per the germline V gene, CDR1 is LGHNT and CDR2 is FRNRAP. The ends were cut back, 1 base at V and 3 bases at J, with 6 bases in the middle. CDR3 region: CASGLGGYTGELFF. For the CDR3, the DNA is TGTGCTAGTGGTTTGGGTGGGTACACCGGGGAGCTGTTTTTT.

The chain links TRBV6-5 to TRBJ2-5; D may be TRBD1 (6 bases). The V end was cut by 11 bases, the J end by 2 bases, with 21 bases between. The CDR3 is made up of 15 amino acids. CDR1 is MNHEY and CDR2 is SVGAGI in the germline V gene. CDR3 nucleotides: TGTGCCGGGGGCCAATCTGGAGGCGGACAAGAGACCCAGTACTTC. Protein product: CAGGQSGGGQETQYF.

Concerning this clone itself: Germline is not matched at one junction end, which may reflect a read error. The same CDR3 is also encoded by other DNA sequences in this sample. CDR3 DNA: TGCGCCAGCAGCCTCGGGACAGGGGTCGCGAGCTCACCCCTTCACTTT. Translation: CASSLGTGVASSPLHF. V gene TRBV5-1 combines with J gene TRBJ1-6, with 10 bases lining up with TRBD1. The germline CDR1 and CDR2 sequences are SGHRS and YFSETQ. The CDR3 spans 16 residues.

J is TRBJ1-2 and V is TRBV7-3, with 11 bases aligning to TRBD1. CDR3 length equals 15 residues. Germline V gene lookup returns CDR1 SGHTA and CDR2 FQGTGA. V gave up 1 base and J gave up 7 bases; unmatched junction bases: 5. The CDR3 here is CASSLSPGTGGGYTF. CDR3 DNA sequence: TGTGCCAGCAGCTTAAGCCCCGGGACAGGGGGTGGCTACACCTTC.